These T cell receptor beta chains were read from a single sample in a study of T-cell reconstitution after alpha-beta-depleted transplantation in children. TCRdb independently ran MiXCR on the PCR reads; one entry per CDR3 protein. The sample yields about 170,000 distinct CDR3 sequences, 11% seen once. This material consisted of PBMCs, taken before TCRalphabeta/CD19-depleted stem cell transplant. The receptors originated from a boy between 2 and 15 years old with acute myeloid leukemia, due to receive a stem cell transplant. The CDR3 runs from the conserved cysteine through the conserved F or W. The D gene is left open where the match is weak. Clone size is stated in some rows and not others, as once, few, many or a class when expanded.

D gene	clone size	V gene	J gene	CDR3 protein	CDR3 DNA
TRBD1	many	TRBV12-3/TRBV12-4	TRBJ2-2	CASSTGVVGELFF	TGTGCCAGCAGTACAGGGGTGGTCGGGGAGCTGTTTTTT
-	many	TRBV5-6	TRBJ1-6	CASSHAEVGGYNSPLHF	TGTGCCAGCAGTCACGCTGAGGTCGGGGGTTATAATTCACCCCTCCACTTT
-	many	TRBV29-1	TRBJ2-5	CSAAGRQETQYF	TGCAGCGCCGCGGGAAGACAGGAGACCCAGTACTTC
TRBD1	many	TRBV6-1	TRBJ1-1	CASSQLPGTAGGEAFF	TGTGCCAGCAGCCAACTCCCTGGGACAGCCGGGGGAGAAGCTTTCTTT
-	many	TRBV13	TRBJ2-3	CASKSRAGTDTQYF	TGTGCCAGCAAATCCAGAGCGGGCACAGATACGCAGTATTTT
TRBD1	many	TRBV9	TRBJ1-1	CASSVDPTGALNTEAFF	TGTGCCAGCAGCGTAGACCCGACAGGGGCCTTGAACACTGAAGCTTTCTTT
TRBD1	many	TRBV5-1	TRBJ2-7	CASSPGPTGLKDEQYF	TGCGCCAGCAGCCCTGGCCCGACAGGGCTCAAGGACGAGCAGTACTTC
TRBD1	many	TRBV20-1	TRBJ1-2	CSAGQVNNYGYTF	TGCAGTGCTGGACAGGTTAATAACTATGGCTACACCTTC
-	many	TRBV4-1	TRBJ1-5	CASSQAGPGFSQHF	TGCGCCAGCAGCCAAGCCGGGCCAGGATTTTCCCAGCATTTT
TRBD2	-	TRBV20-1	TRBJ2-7	CSARSLADSSYEQYF	TGCAGTGCTAGAAGTCTAGCGGATAGCTCCTACGAGCAGTACTTC
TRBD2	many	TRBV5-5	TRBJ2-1	CASRRTSGTTYNEQFF	TGTGCCAGCAGACGGACTAGCGGGACCACCTACAATGAGCAGTTCTTC
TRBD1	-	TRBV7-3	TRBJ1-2	CASSCPGQGHGYTF	TGTGCCAGCAGCTGCCCGGGACAGGGCCACGGCTACACCTTC
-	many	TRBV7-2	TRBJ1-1	CASRLHKNTEAFF	TGTGCCAGCAGGCTACACAAGAACACTGAAGCTTTCTTT
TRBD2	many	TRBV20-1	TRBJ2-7	CSAAGGIYEQYF	TGCAGTGCGGCGGGGGGAATCTACGAGCAGTACTTC
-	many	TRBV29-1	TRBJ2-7	CSVLSGNSYEQYF	TGCAGCGTTTTGAGCGGAAACTCCTACGAGCAGTACTTC